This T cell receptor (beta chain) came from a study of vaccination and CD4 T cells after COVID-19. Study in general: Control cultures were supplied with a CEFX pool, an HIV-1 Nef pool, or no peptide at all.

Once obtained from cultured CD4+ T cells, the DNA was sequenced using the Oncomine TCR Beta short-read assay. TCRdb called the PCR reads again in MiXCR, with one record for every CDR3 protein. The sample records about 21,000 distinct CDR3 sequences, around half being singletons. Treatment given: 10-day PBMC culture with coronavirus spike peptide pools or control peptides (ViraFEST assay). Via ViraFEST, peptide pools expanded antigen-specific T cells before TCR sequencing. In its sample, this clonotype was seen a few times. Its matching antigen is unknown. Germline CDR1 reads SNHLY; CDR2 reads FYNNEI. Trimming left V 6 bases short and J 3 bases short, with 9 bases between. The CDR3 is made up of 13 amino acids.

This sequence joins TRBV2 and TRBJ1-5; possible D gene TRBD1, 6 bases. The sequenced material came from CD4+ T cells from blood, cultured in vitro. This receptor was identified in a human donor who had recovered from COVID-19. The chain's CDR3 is CASSDRNNQPQHF. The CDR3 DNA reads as TGTGCCAGCAGCGACAGGAACAATCAGCCCCAGCATTTT. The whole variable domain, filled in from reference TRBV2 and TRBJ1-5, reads EPEVTQTPSHQVTQMGQEVILRCVPISNHLYFYWYRQILGQKVEFLVSFYNNEISEKSEIFDDQFSVERPDGSNFTLKIRSTKLEDSAMYFCASSDRNNQPQHFGDGTRLSIL.